Below, 6 T cell receptor beta chains from the same sample are listed, as sequenced in a study of cytomegalovirus exposure and HLA in healthy donors. 13 Jbeta primers and 60 Vbeta primers were used for the PCR. Sequenced by immunoSEQ multiplex PCR; TCRdb stores in-frame clones only, minus some. The sample lists nearly 95,000 clones, roughly 73% seen once, with 3% to 4% in the top ten. The sequenced sample was PBMCs. The receptors derive from a middle-aged woman in good health and CMV-seronegative.

This chain connects TRBV18 to TRBJ2-2; D may be TRBD2 (5 bases). This CDR3 comprises 14 residues. Germline lookup yields CDR1 KGHSH and CDR2 LQKENI. The ends were cut back, 3 bases at V and 6 bases at J, with 11 bases in the middle. The CDR3 sequence: CASSPFGEPGELFF. The CDR3 coding sequence is TGTGCCAGCTCACCCTTCGGGGAGCCCGGGGAGCTGTTTTTT. Using reference TRBV18 and TRBJ2-2 for the parts outside the CDR3, the full variable domain is NAGVMQNPRHLVRRRGQEARLRCSPMKGHSHVYWYRQLPEEGLKFMVYLQKENIIDESGMPKERFSAEFPKEGPSILRIQQVVRGDSAAYFCASSPFGEPGELFFGEGSRLTVL.

This clone has a single count. This rearrangement joins TRBV19 to TRBJ1-1, with D unclear. This CDR3 region has 14 residues. V was shortened by 0 bases and J by 5 bases, with 10 bases between the two germline ends. The germline V gene encodes CDR1 LNHDA and CDR2 SQIVND (reference sequence). The CDR3: CASSIDLTQTEAFF. Written as DNA, the CDR3 is TGTGCCAGTAGTATAGATCTTACCCAGACTGAAGCTTTCTTT.

This clone was seen once. The chain recombines TRBV5-1 with TRBJ2-7; tentative D call: TRBD1 (6 bases). CDR3 length: 16 amino acids. Between the trimmed V and J ends, which lost 0 bases and 1 base, there was a span of 14 bases. The germline V gene encodes CDR1 SGHRS and CDR2 YFSETQ. CDR3 coding DNA: TGCGCCAGCAGCTTGGTGGGGGCAGTTAGTTCCTACGAGCAGTACTTC. Translation gives CASSLVGAVSSYEQYF.

This clone was detected only a few times. This chain links TRBV7-9 with TRBJ1-3, with D possibly being TRBD1 (5 bases). Germline assignment: CDR1 SEHNR and CDR2 FQNEAQ (reference sequence). CDR3 length equals 14 residues. V gave up 5 bases and J gave up 3 bases, with 11 bases separating them. The chain's CDR3 is CASSQADSGNTIYF. The DNA for the CDR3 is TGTGCCAGCAGCCAGGCAGACAGTGGAAACACCATATATTTT.

The chain employs TRBV6-1 and TRBJ2-7, with TRBD1 identical over 9 bases. The germline gives CDR1 MNHNS, CDR2 SASEGT. V gave up 4 bases and J gave up 6 bases; unmatched junction bases: 4. CDR3 length: 13 amino acids. The CDR3 bases are TGTGCCAGCAGTGTAACAGGGGGCCGCGAGCAGTACTTC. It is translated as CASSVTGGREQYF.

The gene calls are TRBV4-1 and TRBJ2-2, with D uncertain. The CDR3 is 13 amino acids. The V and J ends lost 1 base and 6 bases respectively, with 6 bases between them. Germline V gene lookup returns CDR1 MGHRA and CDR2 YSYEKL. This chain's CDR3 is CASSQALPGELFF. In DNA form, the CDR3 reads TGCGCCAGCAGCCAAGCACTTCCCGGGGAGCTGTTTTTT.